One and the same sample provided the 4 T cell receptor beta chains below, sequenced in a study of T cells in Graves' hyperthyroidism and ophthalmopathy. Regions amplified from RNA transcripts were the TCR beta CDR3 regions. The HTBI primer set was used in a first-round RT-PCR of the TCR CDR3. TCRdb used MiXCR to reprocess the multiplex PCR reads, holding one entry per CDR3 protein. This table has a few hundred thousand distinct CDR3 sequences, 35% to 50% appearing once. The specimen sequenced was peripheral blood or thyroid tissue (not recorded which). Source of these receptors: an adult woman with Graves' disease, either hyperthyroidism or ophthalmopathy (not recorded which).

J is TRBJ2-5 and V is TRBV10-3, with 10 positions matching TRBD1. Germline assignment: CDR1 ENHRY and CDR2 SYGVKD. The V segment lost 7 bases and the J segment 5 bases; nucleotides outside the gene matches: 16. The CDR3 length is 17 residues. CDR3 in amino acids: CAIKPDRGGGMMETQYF. In nucleotides, the CDR3 is TGTGCCATCAAGCCGGACAGGGGGGGGGGGATGATGGAGACCCAGTACTTC.

This chain links TRBV24-1 with TRBJ2-5; D not resolved. This CDR3 is 13 amino acids long. The germline CDR1 and CDR2 sequences are KGHDR and SFDVKD. V lost 5 bases to trimming and J lost 5 bases, with 11 bases between them. The CDR3 sequence is CATSGGEGETQYF. For the CDR3, the DNA is TGTGCCACCAGTGGAGGAGAAGGGGAGACCCAGTACTTC.

The rearrangement uses TRBV10-3 and TRBJ2-5; 7 nucleotides agree with TRBD2. Germline CDR1 is ENHRY and CDR2 is SYGVKD. J lost 4 bases, V lost 1 base, and 6 bases had no gene match. The CDR3 spans 15 residues. CDR3 loop: CAISEFGGRRETQYF. The CDR3 DNA reads TGTGCCATCAGTGAGTTTGGCGGGAGACGAGAGACCCAGTACTTC.

In its sample, this clonotype was seen a few times. The J gene is TRBJ1-1, the V gene TRBV2, with 7 bases identical to TRBD1. CDR1 and CDR2 (germline): SNHLY, FYNNEI. The CDR3 is 13 residues long. V was clipped by 3 bases and J by 7 bases; unmatched bases: 5. CDR3 nucleotide sequence: TGTGCCAGCAGTGAGAGGGGGCATGGTGAAGCTTTCTTT. Amino acids: CASSERGHGEAFF.